A selection of T cell receptor beta chains follows, all from one sample in a study of monozygotic twins with inflammatory bowel disease. TCRdb derives one entry per CDR3 protein from the 5' RACE reads, leaving out DNA. Its listing shows fewer than 200,000 distinct CDR3 sequences. The material sequenced was blood. The receptors here all came from a human donor with ulcerative colitis or Crohn's disease, or a healthy co-twin of an affected twin (not recorded which). Each CDR3 is given with its conserved first and last residue.

j_call,v_call,cdr3_aa
TRBJ2-7,TRBV4-1,CASSQGGQGAYEQYF
TRBJ2-3,TRBV5-1,CASSLAEGLADTQYF
TRBJ2-1,TRBV11-2,CASSLSLGANEQFF
TRBJ2-3,TRBV9,CASSIAGNGDTQYF
TRBJ1-5,TRBV7-6,CASSLADSNQPQHF
TRBJ2-5,TRBV5-1,CASSLSRTEQETQYF
TRBJ1-2,TRBV9,CASSPNLWPQLGNGYTF
TRBJ2-1,TRBV5-6,CASSPPGTSVEQFF
TRBJ2-4,TRBV5-1,CASSLPTTSGRHPLAKNIQYF
TRBJ2-7,TRBV5-6,CASSPGVSPGFEQYF
TRBJ1-5,TRBV5-8,CASSLMANQPQHF
TRBJ2-7,TRBV7-2,CASSLGGQWGQYF
TRBJ2-4,TRBV19,CASSPGGNIQYF
TRBJ2-3,TRBV20-1,CSATLSGSTDTQYF
TRBJ2-5,TRBV6-2/TRBV6-3,CASSHGFSGGWQETQYF
TRBJ1-6,TRBV5-1,CASSSDYNSPLHF
TRBJ1-6,TRBV6-5,CASSYRGGQGSPLHF
TRBJ2-7,TRBV19,CASSRDRERGSYEQYF
TRBJ2-5,TRBV6-6,CATRASETQYF
TRBJ2-7,TRBV6-2/TRBV6-3,CASNGHLSRSSYEQYF
TRBJ1-5,TRBV4-1,CASSHTWTVIGGSDQPQHF